The T cell receptor beta chain under discussion was sequenced for a study of regulatory T cells in long-lasting Graves disease. Per the germline V gene, CDR1 is SNHLY and CDR2 is FYNNEI. The V end lost 4 bases, the J end lost 0 bases, and 8 bases lay between the germline ends. There are 14 residues in the CDR3. In building TCR beta libraries, iRepertoire HTBI primers were used together with Arm-PCR of CDR3 regions. TCRdb redid the calling of the multiplex PCR reads with MiXCR, one entry per CDR3 protein. The repertoire holds a few hundred thousand distinct CDR3 sequences, 16% seen once, with roughly 30% in the top ten. Notes on the study in general: Newly diagnosed disease favored TRBV20-1 and TRBJ2-1 over persistent disease.

As for time point: newly diagnosed GD, antithyroid drugs for less than 3 months. Following extraction of RNA from PBMCs, that RNA was used to make the TCR library. All patients originated from an endocrinology department located in Xi'an, China. Into tubes containing EDTA, about 10 milliliters of peripheral blood were drawn. In this sample, this clonotype turned up many times. What it binds is not known. These data also featured in a second study, about T cells in Graves' hyperthyroidism and ophthalmopathy. As that study records: On the basis of clinical symptoms, serum thyroxine and TRAb, thyroid ultrasound and orbital computed tomography, diagnoses were made.

The chain carries TRBV2 and TRBJ2-3; no clear D. The sequencing here drew on peripheral blood mononuclear cells (PBMCs), taken at new diagnosis, from a patient treated with antithyroid drugs. The TCR comes from a man aged 35 to 55 with Graves disease. CDR3 sequence (DNA): TGTGCCAGCAGTGGGGTTTACAGCACAGATACGCAGTATTTT. This sequence encodes CASSGVYSTDTQYF.